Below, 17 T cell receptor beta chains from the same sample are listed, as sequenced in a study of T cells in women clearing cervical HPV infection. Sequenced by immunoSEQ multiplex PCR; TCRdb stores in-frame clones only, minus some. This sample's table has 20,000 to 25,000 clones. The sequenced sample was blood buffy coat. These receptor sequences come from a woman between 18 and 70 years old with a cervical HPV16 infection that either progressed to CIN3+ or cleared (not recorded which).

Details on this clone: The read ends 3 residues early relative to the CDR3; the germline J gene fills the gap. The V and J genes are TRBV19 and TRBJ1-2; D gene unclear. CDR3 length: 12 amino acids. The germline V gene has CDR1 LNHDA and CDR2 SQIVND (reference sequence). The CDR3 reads CASSIGGPDYTF. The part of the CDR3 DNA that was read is TGTGCCAGTAGTATTGGAGGGCCCGAC.

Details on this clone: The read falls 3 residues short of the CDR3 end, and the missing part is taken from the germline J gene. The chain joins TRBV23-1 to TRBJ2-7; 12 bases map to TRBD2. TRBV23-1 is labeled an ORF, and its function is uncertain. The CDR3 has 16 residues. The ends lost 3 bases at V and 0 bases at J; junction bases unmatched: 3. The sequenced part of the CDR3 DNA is TGCGCCAGCAGTCAGCTAGCGGGGGGGAGCTCCTACGAG. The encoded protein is CASSQLAGGSSYE. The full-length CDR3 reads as CASSQLAGGSSYEQYF.

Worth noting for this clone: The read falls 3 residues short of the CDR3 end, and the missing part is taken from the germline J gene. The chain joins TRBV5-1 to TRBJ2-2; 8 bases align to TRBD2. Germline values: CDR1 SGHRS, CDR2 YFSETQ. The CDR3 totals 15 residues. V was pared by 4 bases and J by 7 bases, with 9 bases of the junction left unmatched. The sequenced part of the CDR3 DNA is TGCGCCAGCAGCACAACGGGACTAGAGGGCGGGGAG. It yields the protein CASSTTGLEGGE. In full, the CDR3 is CASSTTGLEGGELFF.

CDR3 DNA (partial): TGCAGTGCCACCGCCCGACCTAGCGACTCCTACGAG. Protein product: CSATARPSDSYE. The CDR3 in its entirety is CSATARPSDSYEQYF. This sequence joins TRBV20-1 and TRBJ2-7, with D perhaps matching TRBD2 (6 bases). The read is 3 residues too short to cover the CDR3 end, so that end is filled in from the germline J gene. Per germline, CDR1 DFQATT and CDR2 SNEGSKA (reference sequence). The CDR3 runs to 15 residues. V lost 6 bases, J lost 0 bases, and 18 bases lay in between.

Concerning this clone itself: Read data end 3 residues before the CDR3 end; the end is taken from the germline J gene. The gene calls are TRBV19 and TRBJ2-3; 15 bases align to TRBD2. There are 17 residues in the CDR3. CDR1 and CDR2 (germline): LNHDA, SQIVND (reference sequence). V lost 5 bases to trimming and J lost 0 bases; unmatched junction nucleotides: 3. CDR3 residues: CASSGTSGRFSTDTQYF. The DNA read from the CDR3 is TGTGCCAGTAGTGGGACTAGCGGGAGGTTCAGCACAGATACG.

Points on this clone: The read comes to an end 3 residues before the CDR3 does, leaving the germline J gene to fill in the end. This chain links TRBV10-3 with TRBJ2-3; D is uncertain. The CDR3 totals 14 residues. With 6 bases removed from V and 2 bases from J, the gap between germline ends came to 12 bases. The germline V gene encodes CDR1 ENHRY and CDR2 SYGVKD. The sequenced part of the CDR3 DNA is TGTGCCATCAGGAGCCTCTCTGTCACAGATACG. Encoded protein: CAIRSLSVTDT. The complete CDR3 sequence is CAIRSLSVTDTQYF.

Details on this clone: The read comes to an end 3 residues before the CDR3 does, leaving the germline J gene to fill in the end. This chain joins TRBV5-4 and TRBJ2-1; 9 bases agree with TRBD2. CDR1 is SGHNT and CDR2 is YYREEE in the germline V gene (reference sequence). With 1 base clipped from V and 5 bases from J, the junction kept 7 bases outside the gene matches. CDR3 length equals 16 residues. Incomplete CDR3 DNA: TGTGCCAGCAGCTTGCGGGCTAGCGGGAATAACAATGAG. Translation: CASSLRASGNNNE. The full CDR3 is CASSLRASGNNNEQFF.

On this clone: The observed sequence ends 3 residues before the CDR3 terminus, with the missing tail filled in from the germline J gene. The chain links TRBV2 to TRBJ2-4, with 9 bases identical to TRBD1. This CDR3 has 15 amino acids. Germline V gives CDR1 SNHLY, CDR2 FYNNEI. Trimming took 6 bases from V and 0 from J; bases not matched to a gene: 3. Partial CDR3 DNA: TGTGCCAGCAGAGAGGACAGGGGAGCCAAAAACATT. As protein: CASREDRGAKNI. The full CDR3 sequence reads CASREDRGAKNIQYF.

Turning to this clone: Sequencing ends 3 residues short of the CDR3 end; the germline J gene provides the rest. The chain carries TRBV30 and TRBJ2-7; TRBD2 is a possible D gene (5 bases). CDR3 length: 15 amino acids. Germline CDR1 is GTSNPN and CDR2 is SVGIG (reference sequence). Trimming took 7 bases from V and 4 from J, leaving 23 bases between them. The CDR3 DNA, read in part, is TGTGCCTCGGAGGCAGCGCATCAGTCGGGTTACGAG. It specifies CASEAAHQSGYE. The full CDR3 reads CASEAAHQSGYEQYF.

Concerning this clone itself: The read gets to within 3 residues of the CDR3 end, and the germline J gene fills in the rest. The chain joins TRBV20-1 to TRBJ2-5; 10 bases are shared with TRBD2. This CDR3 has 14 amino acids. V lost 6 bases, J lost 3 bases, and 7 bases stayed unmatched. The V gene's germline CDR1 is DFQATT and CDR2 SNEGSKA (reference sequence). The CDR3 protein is CSASSGGLKETQYF. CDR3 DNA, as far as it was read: TGCAGTGCCTCTAGCGGGGGATTAAAAGAGACC.

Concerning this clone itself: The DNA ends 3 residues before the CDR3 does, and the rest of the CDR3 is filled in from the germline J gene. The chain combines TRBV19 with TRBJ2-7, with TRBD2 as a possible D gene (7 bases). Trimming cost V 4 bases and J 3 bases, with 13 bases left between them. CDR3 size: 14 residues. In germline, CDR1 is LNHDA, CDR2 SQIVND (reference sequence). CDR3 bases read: TGTGCCAGTAGTAAGGGGGAGGGGGTCTACGAG. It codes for CASSKGEGVYE. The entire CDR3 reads CASSKGEGVYEQYF.

Here the CDR3 reads CSVVSQVNTEAFF. The part of the CDR3 DNA that was read is TGCAGCGTTGTGTCACAGGTGAACACTGAA. The chain is built from TRBV29-1 and TRBJ1-1, with D possibly TRBD1 on 5 matching bases. The read terminates 3 residues ahead of where the CDR3 ends, so the germline J gene completes it. The V end lost 4 bases, the J end lost 0 bases, and 9 bases lay between the germline ends. Germline V lookup: CDR1 SQVTM, CDR2 ANQGSEA. The CDR3 totals 13 residues.

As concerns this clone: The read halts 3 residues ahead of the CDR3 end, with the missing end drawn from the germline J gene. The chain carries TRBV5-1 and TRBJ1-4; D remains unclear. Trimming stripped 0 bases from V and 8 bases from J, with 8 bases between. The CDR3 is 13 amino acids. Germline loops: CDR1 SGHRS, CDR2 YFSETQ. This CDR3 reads CASSLAGEEKLFF. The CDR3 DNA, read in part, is TGCGCCAGCAGCTTGGCCGGGGAGGAAAAA.

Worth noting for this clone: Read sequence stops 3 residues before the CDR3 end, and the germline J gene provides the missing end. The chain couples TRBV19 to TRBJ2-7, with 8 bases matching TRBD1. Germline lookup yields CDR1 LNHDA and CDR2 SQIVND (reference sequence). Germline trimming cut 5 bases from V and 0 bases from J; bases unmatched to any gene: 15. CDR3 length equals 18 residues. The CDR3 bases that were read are TGTGCCAGTAGTCCCTCCCGGGACAGGCCTGGTTTCTCCTACGAG. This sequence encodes CASSPSRDRPGFSYE. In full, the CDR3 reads CASSPSRDRPGFSYEQYF.

CDR3 bases read: TGTGCCAGCAGTTTCCGCCTGGACAGGGTCGGCGGGGAG. Its translation is CASSFRLDRVGGE. The full-length CDR3 reads as CASSFRLDRVGGELFF. The rearrangement links TRBV12-3 or TRBV12-4 to TRBJ2-2, with 8 bases identical to TRBD1. The DNA ends 3 residues before the CDR3 does, and the rest of the CDR3 is filled in from the germline J gene. This CDR3 is 16 amino acids long. With 3 bases clipped from V and 7 bases from J, the junction kept 10 bases outside the gene matches.

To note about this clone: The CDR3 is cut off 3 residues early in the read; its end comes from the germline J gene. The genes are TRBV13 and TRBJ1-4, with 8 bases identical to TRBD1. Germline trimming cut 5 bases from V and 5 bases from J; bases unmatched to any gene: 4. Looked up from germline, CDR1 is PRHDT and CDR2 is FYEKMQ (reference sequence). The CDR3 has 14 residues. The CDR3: CASSTRQGNEKLFF. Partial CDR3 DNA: TGTGCCAGCAGCACCCGACAGGGGAATGAAAAA.

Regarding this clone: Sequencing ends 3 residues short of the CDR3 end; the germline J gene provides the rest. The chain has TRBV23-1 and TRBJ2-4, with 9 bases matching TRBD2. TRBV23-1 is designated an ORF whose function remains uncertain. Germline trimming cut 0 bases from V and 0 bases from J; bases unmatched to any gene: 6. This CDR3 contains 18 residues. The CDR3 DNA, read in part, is TGCGCCAGCAGTCAATCTATTAGCGGGGGAATAGCCAAAAACATT. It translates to CASSQSISGGIAKNI. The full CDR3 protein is CASSQSISGGIAKNIQYF.